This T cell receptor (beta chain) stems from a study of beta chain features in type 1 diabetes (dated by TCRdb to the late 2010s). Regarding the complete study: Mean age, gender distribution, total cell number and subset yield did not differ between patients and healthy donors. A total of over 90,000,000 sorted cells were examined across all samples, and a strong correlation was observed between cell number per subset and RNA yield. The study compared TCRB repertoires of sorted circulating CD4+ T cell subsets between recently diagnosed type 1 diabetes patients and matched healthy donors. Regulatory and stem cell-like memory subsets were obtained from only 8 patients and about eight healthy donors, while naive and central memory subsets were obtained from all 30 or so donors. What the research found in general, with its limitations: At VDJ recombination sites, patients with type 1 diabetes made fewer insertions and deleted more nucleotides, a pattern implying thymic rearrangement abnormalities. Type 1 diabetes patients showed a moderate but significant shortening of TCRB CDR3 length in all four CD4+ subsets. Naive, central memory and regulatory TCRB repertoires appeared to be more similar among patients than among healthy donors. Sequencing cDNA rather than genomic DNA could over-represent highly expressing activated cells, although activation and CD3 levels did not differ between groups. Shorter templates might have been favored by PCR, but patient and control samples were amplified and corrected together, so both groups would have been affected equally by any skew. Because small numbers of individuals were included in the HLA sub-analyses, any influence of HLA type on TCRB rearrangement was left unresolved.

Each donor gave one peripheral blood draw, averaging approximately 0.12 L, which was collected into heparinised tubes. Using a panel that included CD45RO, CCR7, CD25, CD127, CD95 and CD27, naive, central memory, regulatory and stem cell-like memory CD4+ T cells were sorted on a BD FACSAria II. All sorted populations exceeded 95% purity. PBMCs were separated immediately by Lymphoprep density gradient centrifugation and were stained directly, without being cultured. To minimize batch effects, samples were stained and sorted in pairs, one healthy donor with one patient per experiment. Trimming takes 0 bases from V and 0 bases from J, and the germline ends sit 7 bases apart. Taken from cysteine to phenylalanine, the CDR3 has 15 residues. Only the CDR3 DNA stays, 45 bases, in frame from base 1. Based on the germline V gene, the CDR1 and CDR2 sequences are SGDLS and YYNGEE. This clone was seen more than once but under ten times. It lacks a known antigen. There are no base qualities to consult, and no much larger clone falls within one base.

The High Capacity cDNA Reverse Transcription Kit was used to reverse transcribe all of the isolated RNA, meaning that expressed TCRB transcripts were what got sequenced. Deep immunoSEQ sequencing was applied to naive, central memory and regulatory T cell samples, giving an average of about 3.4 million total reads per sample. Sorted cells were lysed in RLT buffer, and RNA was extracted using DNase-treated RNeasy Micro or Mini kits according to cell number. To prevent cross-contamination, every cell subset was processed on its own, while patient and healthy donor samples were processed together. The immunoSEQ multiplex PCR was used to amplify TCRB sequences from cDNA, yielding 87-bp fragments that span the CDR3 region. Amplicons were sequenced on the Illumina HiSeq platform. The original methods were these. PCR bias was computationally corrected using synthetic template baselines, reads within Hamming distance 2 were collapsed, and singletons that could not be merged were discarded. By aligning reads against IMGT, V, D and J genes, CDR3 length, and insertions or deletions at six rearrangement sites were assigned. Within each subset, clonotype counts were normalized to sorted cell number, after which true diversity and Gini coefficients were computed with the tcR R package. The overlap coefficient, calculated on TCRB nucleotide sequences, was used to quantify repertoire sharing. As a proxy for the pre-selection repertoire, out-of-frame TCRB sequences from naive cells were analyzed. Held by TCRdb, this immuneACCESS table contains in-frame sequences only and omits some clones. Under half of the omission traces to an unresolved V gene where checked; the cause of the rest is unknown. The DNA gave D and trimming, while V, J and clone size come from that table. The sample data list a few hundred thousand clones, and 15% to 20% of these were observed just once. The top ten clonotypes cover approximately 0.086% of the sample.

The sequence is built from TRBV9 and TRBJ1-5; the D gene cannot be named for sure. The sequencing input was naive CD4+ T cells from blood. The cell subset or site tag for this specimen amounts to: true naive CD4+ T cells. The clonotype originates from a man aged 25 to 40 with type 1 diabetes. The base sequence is TGTGCCAGCAGCGTAGACGGGGATAGCAATCAGCCCCAGCATTTT. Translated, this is CASSVDGDSNQPQHF.